This TCR beta chain comes out of a study of shared clonotypes between healthy human individuals. Broader study findings: Clonotype sharing across donors was expected to vary with sequencing depth. Sampling involved blood alone; tissue repertoires likely differ. Non-shared clonotypes were found to have lower generation probabilities than the clonotypes that were shared by all four of the sorted-subset donors.

CDR1 WSHSY and CDR2 SAAADI come from the germline V gene. The V and J ends lost 6 bases and 5 bases, in that order; junction bases with no gene match: 9. There are 14 residues in the CDR3. Turning to this clone: The antigen remains unidentified.

Sorted-subset replicate PCR reactions contained roughly 200 ng DNA, corresponding to approximately 30,000 T cell genomes. This table comes from immunoSEQ multiplex PCR, and its TCRdb copy is limited to in-frame clones, with some not included. Of roughly 1.5 million clones detected, approximately 98% appear once; the ten largest clones hold roughly 0.4%. The origin of this receptor is a man younger than 45 in good health. This chain links TRBV10-2 with TRBJ2-5; 7 bases map to TRBD1. Material: naive CD4+ T cells sorted from blood. Subset here: CD45RA+ positively selected. The CDR3 nucleotides read TGCGCCAGCAGGGTCGACAGGGTTGTGGAGACCCAGTACTTC. Translation gives CASRVDRVVETQYF.